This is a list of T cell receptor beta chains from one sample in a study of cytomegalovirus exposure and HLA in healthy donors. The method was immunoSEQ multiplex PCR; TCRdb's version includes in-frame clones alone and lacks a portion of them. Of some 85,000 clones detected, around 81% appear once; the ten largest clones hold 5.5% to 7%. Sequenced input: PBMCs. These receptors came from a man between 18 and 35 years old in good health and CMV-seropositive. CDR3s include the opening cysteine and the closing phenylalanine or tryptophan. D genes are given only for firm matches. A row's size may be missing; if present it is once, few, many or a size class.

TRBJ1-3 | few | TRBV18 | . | CASSPELALSGNTIYF | TGTGCCAGCTCACCGGAGTTGGCGCTCTCTGGAAACACCATATATTTT
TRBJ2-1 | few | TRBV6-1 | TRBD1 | CASSEAPGQGYEQFF | TGTGCCAGCAGTGAAGCGCCCGGACAGGGATATGAGCAGTTCTTC
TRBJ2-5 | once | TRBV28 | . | CAILGANQETQYF | TGTGCCATCCTAGGAGCGAACCAAGAGACCCAGTACTTC
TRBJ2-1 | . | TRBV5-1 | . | CASSLVQGRNEQFF | TGCGCCAGCAGCTTGGTTCAGGGTAGAAATGAGCAGTTCTTC
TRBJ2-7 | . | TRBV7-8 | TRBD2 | CASSWVGTSGYEQYF | TGTGCCAGCAGCTGGGTAGGGACTAGCGGCTACGAGCAGTACTTC
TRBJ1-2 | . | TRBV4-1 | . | CASSTRPTGRWDGYTF | TGCGCCAGCAGCACCCGCCCGACAGGCCGGTGGGATGGCTACACCTTC
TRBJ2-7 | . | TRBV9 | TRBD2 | CASSVEGSGNDEQYF | TGTGCCAGCAGCGTAGAGGGTAGCGGGAACGACGAGCAGTACTTC
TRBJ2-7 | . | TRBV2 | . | CASRGLRGGYEQYF | TGTGCCAGCAGAGGACTTAGGGGGGGTTACGAGCAGTACTTC
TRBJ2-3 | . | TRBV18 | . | CASSPPGLIDTQYF | TGTGCCAGCTCACCACCGGGGCTAATAGATACGCAGTATTTT
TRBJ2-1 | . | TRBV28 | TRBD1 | CASSSLDRAYNEQFF | TGTGCCAGCAGTTCTCTCGACAGGGCCTACAATGAGCAGTTCTTC
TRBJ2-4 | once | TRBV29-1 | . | CSAGTVEYIQYF | TGCAGCGCAGGAACGGTGGAATACATTCAGTACTTC
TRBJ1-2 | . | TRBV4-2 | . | CASSQSSRFGYTF | TGTGCCAGCAGCCAATCGTCTAGGTTCGGCTACACCTTC
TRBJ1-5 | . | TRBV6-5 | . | CASSHLSNQPQHF | TGTGCCAGCAGTCACTTAAGCAATCAGCCCCAGCATTTT
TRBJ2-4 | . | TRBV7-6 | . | CASSLRAGVNDIQYF | TGTGCCAGCAGCTTACGGGCAGGGGTTAATGACATTCAGTACTTC
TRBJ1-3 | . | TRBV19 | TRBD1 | CASNPRQGWGNTIYF | TGTGCCAGTAACCCCCGACAGGGCTGGGGAAACACCATATATTTT
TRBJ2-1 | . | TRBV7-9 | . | CASSPRDSSWGNEQFF | TGTGCCAGCAGCCCCCGGGACTCCAGTTGGGGGAATGAGCAGTTCTTC
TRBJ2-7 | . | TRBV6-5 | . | CASRRAVTYEQYF | TGTGCCAGCAGGCGGGCAGTTACCTACGAGCAGTACTTC
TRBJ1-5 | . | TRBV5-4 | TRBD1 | CASSTTGGYSNQPQHF | TGTGCCAGCAGCACGACAGGGGGGTATAGCAATCAGCCCCAGCATTTT
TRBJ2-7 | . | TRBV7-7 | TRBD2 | CASSPASGGVEQYF | TGTGCTAGCAGCCCGGCCAGCGGGGGGGTCGAGCAGTACTTC
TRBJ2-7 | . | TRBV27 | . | CASRPYLASYEQYF | TGTGCCAGCCGCCCGTATCTAGCTTCCTACGAGCAGTACTTC
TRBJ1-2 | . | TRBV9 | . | CASSAESRRDYGYTF | TGTGCCAGCAGCGCGGAGTCGCGGAGGGACTATGGCTACACCTTC
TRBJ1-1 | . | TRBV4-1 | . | CASSRMGLPLDTEAFF | TGCGCCAGCAGCCGGATGGGACTTCCCTTGGACACTGAAGCTTTCTTT
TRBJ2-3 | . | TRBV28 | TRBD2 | CASRASGRSGTDTQYF | TGTGCCAGCAGAGCGAGCGGGAGGAGTGGGACAGATACGCAGTATTTT
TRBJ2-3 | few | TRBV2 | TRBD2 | CASRERGGSRDTQYF | TGTGCCAGCAGGGAACGGGGCGGGAGTCGAGATACGCAGTATTTT
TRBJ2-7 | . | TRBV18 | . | CASSPVRVSYEQYF | TGTGCCAGCTCACCAGTCCGGGTTTCCTACGAGCAGTACTTC
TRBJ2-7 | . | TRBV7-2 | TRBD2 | CASSLHPAGIAYEQYF | TGTGCCAGCAGCTTACATCCAGCGGGGATTGCCTACGAGCAGTACTTC
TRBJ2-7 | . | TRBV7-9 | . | CASSFIGGGNYEQYF | TGTGCCAGCAGCTTCATCGGCGGCGGGAACTACGAGCAGTACTTC
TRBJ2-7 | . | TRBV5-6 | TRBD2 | CASSLRTSGRAYEQYF | TGTGCCAGCAGCCTTCGGACTAGCGGGAGGGCCTACGAGCAGTACTTC
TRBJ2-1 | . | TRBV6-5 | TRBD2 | CASSGLAENNEQFF | TGTGCCAGCTCCGGCCTAGCGGAAAACAATGAGCAGTTCTTC
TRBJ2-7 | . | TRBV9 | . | CASSGDIRGRGSYEQYF | TGTGCCAGCAGCGGCGACATAAGGGGGAGGGGGTCCTACGAGCAGTACTTC
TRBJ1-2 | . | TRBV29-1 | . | CSVFEELYGYTF | TGCAGCGTCTTCGAGGAGCTCTATGGCTACACCTTC
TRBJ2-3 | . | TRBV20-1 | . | CSARHGDTQYF | TGCAGTGCTAGACATGGCGATACGCAGTATTTT
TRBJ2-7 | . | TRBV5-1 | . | CASSSSRSYEQYF | TGCGCCAGCAGCTCTTCTAGGAGCTACGAGCAGTACTTC
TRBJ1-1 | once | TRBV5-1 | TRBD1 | CASSFTGADEAFF | TGCGCCAGCAGCTTTACAGGGGCTGATGAAGCTTTCTTT
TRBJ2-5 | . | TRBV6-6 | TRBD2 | CASSPSGRVETQYF | TGTGCCAGCAGTCCGAGCGGGAGAGTAGAGACCCAGTACTTC
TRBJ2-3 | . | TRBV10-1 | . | CASSDDRGTDTQYF | TGCGCCAGCAGCGATGACAGAGGCACAGATACGCAGTATTTT
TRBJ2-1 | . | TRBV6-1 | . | CAISRPGAGHEQFF | TGTGCCATTTCGAGGCCTGGGGCGGGGCATGAGCAGTTCTTC
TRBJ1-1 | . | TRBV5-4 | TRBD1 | CASSLPGQGARTEAFF | TGTGCCAGCAGCTTGCCCGGACAGGGGGCGAGAACTGAAGCTTTCTTT
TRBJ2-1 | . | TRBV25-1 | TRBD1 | CASTLGTGVYNEQFF | TGTGCCAGCACCTTAGGGACAGGGGTATACAATGAGCAGTTCTTC
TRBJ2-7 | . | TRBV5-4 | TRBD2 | CASSGRAGGMGEQYF | TGTGCCAGCAGCGGACGAGCGGGAGGAATGGGAGAGCAGTACTTC
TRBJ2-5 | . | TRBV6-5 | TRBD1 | CASTGQGRQETQYF | TGTGCCAGCACTGGACAGGGTAGACAAGAGACCCAGTACTTC
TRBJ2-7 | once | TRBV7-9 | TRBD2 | CASSFRDYSYEQYF | TGTGCCAGCAGCTTCAGGGACTACAGCTACGAGCAGTACTTC
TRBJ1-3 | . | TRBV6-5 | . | CASQGRGGPGNTIYF | TGTGCCAGCCAAGGACGAGGAGGTCCTGGAAACACCATATATTTT
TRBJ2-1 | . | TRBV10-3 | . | CAISARGFGGSVYNEQFF | TGTGCCATCAGTGCCCGGGGTTTTGGGGGGAGTGTGTACAATGAGCAGTTCTTC
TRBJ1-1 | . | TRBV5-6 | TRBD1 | CASSRGQAIEAFF | TGTGCCAGCAGCCGGGGACAGGCCATTGAAGCTTTCTTT
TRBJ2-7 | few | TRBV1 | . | CTSSRTGAGPYEQYF | TGCACCAGCAGCCGGACAGGTGCAGGACCTTACGAGCAGTACTTC
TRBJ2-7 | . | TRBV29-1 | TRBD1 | CSVEEQGAGVEQYF | TGCAGCGTTGAGGAACAGGGGGCGGGGGTCGAGCAGTACTTC
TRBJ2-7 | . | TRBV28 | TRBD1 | CASSLRDRDYEQYF | TGTGCCAGCAGTCTCCGGGACAGAGACTACGAGCAGTACTTC
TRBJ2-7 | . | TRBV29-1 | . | CSVSPGAWALYEQYF | TGCAGCGTTTCGCCGGGAGCATGGGCCTTGTACGAGCAGTACTTC
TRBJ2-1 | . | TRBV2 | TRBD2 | CASRSSGVSSYNEQFF | TGTGCCAGCCGGTCTAGCGGGGTGAGCTCCTACAATGAGCAGTTCTTC
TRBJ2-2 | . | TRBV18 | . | CASSSVVDTGELFF | TGTGCCAGCTCTAGCGTGGTCGACACCGGGGAGCTGTTTTTT